This T cell receptor (beta chain) comes out of a study of TIL therapy for anti-PD-1-resistant metastatic lung cancer. In the study overall: Half of patients were current or former smokers. Median tumor mutation burden was more than 1.4 mutations per megabase.

This CDR3 contains 12 residues. CDR1 SNHLY and CDR2 FYNNEI come from the germline V gene. Trimming took off 9 bases at V and 2 bases at J, with 10 bases between the two ends. Sequencing used immunoSEQ v3. The protocol was immunoSEQ multiplex PCR, while the TCRdb copy is restricted to in-frame clones and leaves out a portion. In the table there are roughly 57,000 clones, 75% to 85% of which are singletons. The time point: pre-treatment sample, taken before nivolumab and TIL therapy. Enrollment ran from October 2017 to January 2020. The sample was blood, taken at baseline. The receptor's source is a person aged 25 to 80 with non-small cell lung cancer. The chain links TRBV2 to TRBJ1-1, with unresolved D. Here the CDR3 DNA reads TGTGCCAGGGGCCAGAGCAACACTGAAGCTTTCTTT. Protein: CARGQSNTEAFF.